This paragraph covers one T cell receptor beta chain sequence. This table comes from immunoSEQ multiplex PCR, and its TCRdb copy is limited to in-frame clones, with some not included. The data hold just over 250,000 clones, with 88% observed a single time. The V gene's germline CDR1 is SGHTA and CDR2 FQGNSA. The CDR3 extends over 17 amino acids. J was trimmed by 6 bases and V by 3 bases; bases with no gene match: 10. These data come from a study of blood T cell repertoires in COVID-19. The receptor's source is a man between 60 and 75 years old who had recovered from COVID-19. The V gene is TRBV7-2, the J gene TRBJ2-3; 12 bases agree with TRBD2. Sequences were obtained from peripheral blood. The CDR3 DNA reads as TGTGCCAGCAGCTTGGGACTAGCGGGCCCTCCCTTGGATACGCAGTATTTT. As protein: CASSLGLAGPPLDTQYF.